This T cell receptor (beta chain) derives from a study of CD8 T cells in ankylosing spondylitis. In TCRdb, the 5' RACE reads were re-called with MiXCR into one record per CDR3 protein. Seen here are 150,000 to 200,000 distinct CDR3 sequences, under 35% observed once, and the top ten hold 6%. Trimming stripped 5 bases from V and 0 bases from J, with 14 bases between. CDR1 SGHTA and CDR2 FQGNSA come from the germline V gene. This CDR3 has 15 amino acids. This sequence joins TRBV7-2 and TRBJ2-7; D perhaps matches TRBD2 (5 bases). The TCR originated in a male donor with ankylosing spondylitis. Input material: synovial fluid, either unsorted or a sorted T cell fraction (not recorded which). DNA of the CDR3: TGTGCCAGCAGCACCAGCGGAACCTACTCCTACGAGCAGTACTTC. It is translated as CASSTSGTYSYEQYF.